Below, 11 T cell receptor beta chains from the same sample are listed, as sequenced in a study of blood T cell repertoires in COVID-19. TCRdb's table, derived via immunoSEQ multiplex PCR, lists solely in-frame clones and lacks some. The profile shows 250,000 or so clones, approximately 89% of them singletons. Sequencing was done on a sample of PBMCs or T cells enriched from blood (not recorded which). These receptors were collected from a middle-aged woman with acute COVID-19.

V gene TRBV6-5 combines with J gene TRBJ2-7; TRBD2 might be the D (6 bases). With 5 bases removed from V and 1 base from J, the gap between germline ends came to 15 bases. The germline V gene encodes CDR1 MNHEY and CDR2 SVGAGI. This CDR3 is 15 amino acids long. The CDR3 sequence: CASSPSSVGSYEQYV. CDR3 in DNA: TGTGCCAGCAGTCCATCTAGCGTCGGGTCCTACGAGCAGTACGTC.

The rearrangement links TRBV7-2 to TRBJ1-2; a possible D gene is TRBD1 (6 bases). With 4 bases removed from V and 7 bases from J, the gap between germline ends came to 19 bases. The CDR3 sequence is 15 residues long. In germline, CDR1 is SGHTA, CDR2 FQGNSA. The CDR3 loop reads CASSSGGQGLSGYTF. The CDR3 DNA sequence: TGTGCCAGCAGCTCGGGGGGTCAGGGGCTCTCTGGCTACACCTTC.

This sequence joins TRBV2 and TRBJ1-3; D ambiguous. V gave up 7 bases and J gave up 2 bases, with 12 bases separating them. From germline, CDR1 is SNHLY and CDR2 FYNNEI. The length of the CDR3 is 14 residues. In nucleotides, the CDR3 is TGTGCCAGCACCGTGGGCAGTCCTGGAAACACCATATATTTT. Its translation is CASTVGSPGNTIYF.

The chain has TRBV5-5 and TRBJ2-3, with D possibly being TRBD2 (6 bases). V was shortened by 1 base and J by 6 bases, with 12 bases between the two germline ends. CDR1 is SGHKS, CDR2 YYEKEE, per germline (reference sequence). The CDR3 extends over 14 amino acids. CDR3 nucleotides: TGTGCCAGCAGCTTGAGTTGGGGGAGGGATACGCAGTATTTT. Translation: CASSLSWGRDTQYF.

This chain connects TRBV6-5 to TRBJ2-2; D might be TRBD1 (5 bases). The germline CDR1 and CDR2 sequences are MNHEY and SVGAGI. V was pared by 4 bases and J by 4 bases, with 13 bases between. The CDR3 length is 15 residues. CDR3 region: CASSLGRVGTGELFF. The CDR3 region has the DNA TGTGCCAGCAGTTTGGGCAGGGTAGGCACCGGGGAGCTGTTTTTT.

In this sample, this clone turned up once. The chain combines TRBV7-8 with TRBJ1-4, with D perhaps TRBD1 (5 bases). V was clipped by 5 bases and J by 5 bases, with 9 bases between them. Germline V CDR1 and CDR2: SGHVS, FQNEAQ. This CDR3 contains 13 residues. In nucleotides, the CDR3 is TGTGCCAGCAGCCGACAGAAGAATGAAAAACTGTTTTTT. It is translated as CASSRQKNEKLFF.

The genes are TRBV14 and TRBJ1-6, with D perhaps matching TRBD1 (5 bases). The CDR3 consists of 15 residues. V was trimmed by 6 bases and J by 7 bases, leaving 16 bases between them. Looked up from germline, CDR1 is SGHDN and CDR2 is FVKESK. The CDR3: CASRTTGTGNSPLHF. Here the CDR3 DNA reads TGTGCCAGCAGGACGACCGGGACTGGCAATTCACCCCTCCACTTT.

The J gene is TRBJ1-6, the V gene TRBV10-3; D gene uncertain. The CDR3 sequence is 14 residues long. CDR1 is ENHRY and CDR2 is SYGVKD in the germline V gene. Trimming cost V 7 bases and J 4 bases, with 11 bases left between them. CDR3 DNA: TGTGCCATCACCCCCGACGGGTATAATTCACCCCTCCACTTT. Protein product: CAITPDGYNSPLHF.

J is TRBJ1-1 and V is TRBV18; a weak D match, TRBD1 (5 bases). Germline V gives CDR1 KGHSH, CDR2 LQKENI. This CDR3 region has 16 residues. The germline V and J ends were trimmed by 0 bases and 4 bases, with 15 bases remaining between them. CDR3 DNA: TGTGCCAGCTCACCACCCACTTTGGGGGGGGTCACTGAAGCTTTCTTT. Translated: CASSPPTLGGVTEAFF. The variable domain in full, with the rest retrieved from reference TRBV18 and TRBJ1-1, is NAGVMQNPRHLVRRRGQEARLRCSPMKGHSHVYWYRQLPEEGLKFMVYLQKENIIDESGMPKERFSAEFPKEGPSILRIQQVVRGDSAAYFCASSPPTLGGVTEAFFGQGTRLTVV.

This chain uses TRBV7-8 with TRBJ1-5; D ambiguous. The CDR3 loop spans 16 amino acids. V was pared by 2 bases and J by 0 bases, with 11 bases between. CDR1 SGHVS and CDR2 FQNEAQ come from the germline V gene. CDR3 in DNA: TGTGCCAGCAGCTTACTGGGTCGGAGTAGCAATCAGCCCCAGCATTTT. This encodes CASSLLGRSSNQPQHF. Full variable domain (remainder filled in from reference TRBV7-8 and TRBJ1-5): GAGVSQSPRYKVAKRGQDVALRCDPISGHVSLFWYQQALGQGPEFLTYFQNEAQLDKSGLPSDRFFAERPEGSVSTLKIQRTQQEDSAVYLCASSLLGRSSNQPQHFGDGTRLSIL.

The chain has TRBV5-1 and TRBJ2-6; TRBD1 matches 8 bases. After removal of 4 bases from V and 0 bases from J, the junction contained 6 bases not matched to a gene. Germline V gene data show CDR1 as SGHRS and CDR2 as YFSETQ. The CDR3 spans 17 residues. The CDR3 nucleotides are TGCGCCAGCAGCCCGACAGGGGCTTCCTCTGGGGCCAACGTCCTGACTTTC. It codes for CASSPTGASSGANVLTF. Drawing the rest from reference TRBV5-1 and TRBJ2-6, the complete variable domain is KAGVTQTPRYLIKTRGQQVTLSCSPISGHRSVSWYQQTPGQGLQFLFEYFSETQRNKGNFPGRFSGRQFSNSRSEMNVSTLELGDSALYLCASSPTGASSGANVLTFGAGSRLTVL.